Listed here are 20 T cell receptor beta chains from one sample, sequenced in a study of early T cells in non-severe SARS-CoV-2 infection. TCRdb analysed the 5' RACE reads with MiXCR anew, one entry per CDR3 protein. The repertoire holds 80,000 to 95,000 distinct CDR3 sequences, with roughly 17% as singletons. The source was whole blood, collected at baseline. The receptors were sampled from an adult who was a healthcare worker with PCR-confirmed SARS-CoV-2 infection or an uninfected control (not recorded which).

This clonotype occurred many times. The chain joins TRBV7-9 to TRBJ2-2; 8 bases align to TRBD1. The CDR3 has 13 amino acids. Germline V gene data show CDR1 as SEHNR and CDR2 as FQNEAQ (reference sequence). The chain's CDR3 is CAKGQANTGELFF. The CDR3 DNA sequence: TGTGCGAAGGGACAGGCGAACACCGGGGAGCTGTTTTTT.

In its sample, this clonotype was seen a few times. The rearrangement links TRBV7-8 to TRBJ2-1; no reliable D call. Germline CDR1 is SGHVS and CDR2 is FQNEAQ. Trimming pared 0 bases from V and 8 bases from J, leaving 11 bases between. There are 14 residues in the CDR3. The CDR3 region is CASSLATRKDEQFF. Written as DNA, the CDR3 is TGTGCCAGCAGCTTAGCGACCAGAAAGGATGAGCAGTTCTTC.

This clonotype turned up a few times. The rearrangement uses TRBV28 and TRBJ1-6; no firm D call. Deletions cut 1 base from V and 10 bases from J, with 11 bases between. The CDR3 is 14 amino acids. Germline V gene data show CDR1 as MDHEN and CDR2 as SYDVKM. CDR3 sequence (DNA): TGTGCCAGCAGTTTATTGGCAAACAGCTCACCCCTCCACTTT. As protein: CASSLLANSSPLHF. The variable domain in full, with the rest retrieved from reference TRBV28 and TRBJ1-6, is DVKVTQSSRYLVKRTGEKVFLECVQDMDHENMFWYRQDPGLGLRLIYFSYDVKMKEKGDIPEGYSVSREKKERFSLILESASTNQTSMYLCASSLLANSSPLHFGNGTRLTVT.

There are a few counts of this clonotype. The gene calls are TRBV28 and TRBJ2-1; TRBD2 agrees at 7 bases. The CDR3 is 14 amino acids. CDR1 is MDHEN, CDR2 SYDVKM, per germline. V shed 1 base, J shed 9 bases, and the junction held 6 bases outside the gene matches. CDR3: CASSLSLGGVEQFF. As DNA, the CDR3 is TGTGCCAGCAGTTTATCCCTGGGAGGGGTTGAGCAGTTCTTC. The complete variable domain, with remaining parts taken from reference TRBV28 and TRBJ2-1, reads DVKVTQSSRYLVKRTGEKVFLECVQDMDHENMFWYRQDPGLGLRLIYFSYDVKMKEKGDIPEGYSVSREKKERFSLILESASTNQTSMYLCASSLSLGGVEQFFGPGTRLTVL.

This clonotype was recorded at least ten times. J is TRBJ1-5 and V is TRBV7-8; no clear D gene. This CDR3 comprises 14 residues. V was shortened by 3 bases and J by 2 bases, with 8 bases between the two germline ends. The germline CDR1 and CDR2 sequences are SGHVS and FQNEAQ. CDR3 amino acids: CASSLRVGNQPQHF. The CDR3 DNA is TGTGCCAGCAGCTTGCGGGTCGGCAATCAGCCCCAGCATTTT.

The gene calls are TRBV2 and TRBJ2-4, with D possibly being TRBD1 (5 bases). The CDR3 extends over 14 amino acids. Germline V gene lookup returns CDR1 SNHLY and CDR2 FYNNEI. Trimming pared 2 bases from V and 7 bases from J, leaving 12 bases between. CDR3 protein: CASSEQGQENIQYF. The CDR3 DNA follows: TGTGCCAGCAGTGAACAGGGCCAAGAGAACATTCAGTACTTC.

The sample holds a few counts of this clonotype. V gene TRBV29-1 combines with J gene TRBJ1-1; weak D call: TRBD1 (6 bases). The V end lost 2 bases, the J end lost 0 bases, and 10 bases lay between the germline ends. The CDR3 consists of 14 residues. The V gene's germline CDR1 is SQVTM and CDR2 ANQGSEA. CDR3 sequence (DNA): TGCAGCGTTGAACTTACAGGGATGAACACTGAAGCTTTCTTT. Its protein product is CSVELTGMNTEAFF.

Points on this clonotype: The CDR3 does not close with the conserved phenylalanine or tryptophan, likely indicating a read error. The chain links TRBV30 to TRBJ1-1; a weak D match, TRBD1 (5 bases). V lost 1 base and J 10 bases, leaving 10 bases between the germline ends. CDR1 is GTSNPN, CDR2 SVGIG, per germline (reference sequence). The CDR3 is 11 residues long. CDR3 sequence (DNA): TGTGCCTGGAGTGGAGGGAGGGGAGCTTTCTCT. This translates into CAWSGGRGAFS.

The J gene is TRBJ2-5, the V gene TRBV4-1; tentatively, D is TRBD1 (5 bases). V lost 1 base and J lost 5, with 14 bases in between. From germline, CDR1 is MGHRA and CDR2 YSYEKL. This CDR3 region has 15 residues. The CDR3 sequence: CASSQVQGIQETQYF. The CDR3 nucleotides read TGCGCCAGCAGCCAAGTGCAGGGTATCCAGGAGACCCAGTACTTC.

The chain is built from TRBV20-1 and TRBJ2-5, with D hard to call. Germline V CDR1 and CDR2: DFQATT, SNEGSKA (reference sequence). The CDR3 spans 13 residues. Trimming left V 5 bases short and J 4 bases short, with 14 bases between. CDR3 loop: CSAGPDVIETQYF. CDR3 sequence (DNA): TGCAGTGCTGGACCGGACGTGATAGAGACCCAGTACTTC.

A note on this clonotype: The junction shows a germline mismatch at one end, possibly a read error. The chain joins TRBV7-4 to TRBJ1-1, with 7 bases lining up with TRBD1. The CDR3 consists of 12 residues. Germline V lookup: CDR1 SGHVT, CDR2 SQSDAQ. The CDR3 is CASSRRQGRAFF. CDR3 DNA: TGTGCTAGCAGCAGAAGACAGGGACGAGCTTTCTTT.

The rearrangement uses TRBV7-2 and TRBJ2-7; 9 nucleotides align to TRBD1. CDR3 length equals 17 residues. Germline CDR1 and CDR2: SGHTA and FQGNSA. J gave up 3 bases and V 7 bases, and 16 bases lay outside the gene matches. The DNA of the CDR3 is TGTGCCAGCACCCCAGTAGGATTGGGACAGGGTTTCTACGAGCAGTACTTC. Its translation: CASTPVGLGQGFYEQYF.

Only a few counts were recorded for this clonotype. The J gene is TRBJ1-3, the V gene TRBV7-6; D is perhaps TRBD1 (6 bases). There are 18 residues in the CDR3. Germline-derived CDR1 and CDR2 are SGHVS and FNYEAQ. Trimming took 1 base from V and 0 from J, leaving 16 bases between them. Here the CDR3 reads CASSLERSGQSSGNTIYF. Here the CDR3 DNA reads TGTGCCAGCAGCTTAGAGAGGAGCGGACAGTCCTCTGGAAACACCATATATTTT.

The genes are TRBV9 and TRBJ2-1, with D tentatively TRBD2 (5 bases). The CDR3 has 15 residues. Trimming pared 0 bases from V and 0 bases from J, leaving 7 bases between. Germline-derived CDR1 and CDR2 are SGDLS and YYNGEE. The CDR3 DNA reads as TGTGCCAGCAGCGTAGTAGGGAGCTCCTACAATGAGCAGTTCTTC. Translation: CASSVVGSSYNEQFF. The full variable domain, with the rest looked up from reference TRBV9 and TRBJ2-1, is DSGVTQTPKHLITATGQRVTLRCSPRSGDLSVYWYQQSLDQGLQFLIQYYNGEERAKGNILERFSAQQFPDLHSELNLSSLELGDSALYFCASSVVGSSYNEQFFGPGTRLTVL.

CDR3 protein: CASSSGPSRNEQFF. CDR3 DNA sequence: TGTGCCAGCTCTAGCGGGCCCTCCCGGAATGAGCAGTTCTTC. J is TRBJ2-1 and V is TRBV10-3; 8 bases match TRBD2. V was pared by 10 bases and J by 7 bases, with 12 bases of the junction left unmatched. Germline CDR1 is ENHRY and CDR2 is SYGVKD. The CDR3 is made up of 14 amino acids.

This clonotype showed up just a few times. The rearrangement uses TRBV12-3 or TRBV12-4 and TRBJ2-1; D remains unclear. Trimming stripped 3 bases from V and 8 bases from J, with 8 bases between. This CDR3 contains 12 residues. The CDR3 DNA follows: TGTGCCAGCAGTTTTTTGGGGTATGAGCAGTTCTTC. Amino acid sequence: CASSFLGYEQFF.

The CDR3 DNA sequence: TGCGCCAGCAGCAAGGGACTAGCGGGAGAAGAGCAGTTCTTC. It codes for CASSKGLAGEEQFF. The chain couples TRBV5-1 to TRBJ2-1; 14 bases line up with TRBD2. With 4 bases clipped from V and 10 bases from J, the junction kept 4 bases outside the gene matches. Germline CDR1 and CDR2: SGHRS and YFSETQ. This CDR3 region has 14 residues.

This chain links TRBV7-6 with TRBJ2-2, with D hard to call. The germline V and J ends were trimmed by 5 bases and 7 bases, with 17 bases remaining between them. The CDR3 extends over 15 amino acids. The germline V gene has CDR1 SGHVS and CDR2 FNYEAQ. The CDR3 nucleotides read TGTGCCAGCAGCCCCTCCCCGAGTCGGGTCGGGGAGCTGTTTTTT. Its protein product is CASSPSPSRVGELFF.

This clonotype has a handful of counts. The rearrangement links TRBV7-6 to TRBJ2-2; 7 positions agree with TRBD1. Germline V CDR1 and CDR2: SGHVS, FNYEAQ. The CDR3 covers 15 residues. With V trimmed by 5 bases and J by 0 bases, 3 bases remained unmatched. In DNA, the CDR3 is TGTGCCAGCAGCCGGACAGGCCCGAACACCGGGGAGCTGTTTTTT. Its translation: CASSRTGPNTGELFF.

This chain links TRBV11-2 with TRBJ2-1; 10 bases line up with TRBD2. With V trimmed by 5 bases and J by 7 bases, 11 bases remained unmatched. The CDR3 runs 16 residues. Per the germline V gene, CDR1 is SGHAT and CDR2 is FQNNGV. CDR3 sequence: CASSTYGASGSNEQFF. In DNA form, the CDR3 reads TGTGCCAGCAGCACGTACGGGGCTAGCGGGAGTAATGAGCAGTTCTTC.